This passage covers 25 T cell receptor beta chains from one sample sequenced in a study of blood T cells in healthy people across ages. Using a J-beta primer mix together with a sample-barcoded 5' primer, a second PCR was run for roughly 6 to 12 cycles. TCRdb analysed the 5' RACE reads with MiXCR anew, one entry per CDR3 protein. The table lists fewer than 2,000,000 distinct CDR3 sequences, around 42% of them singletons, with about 23% in the top ten. The sequencing sample was made of blood. The origin of the receptors is a human donor in good health.

Comment on this clonotype: A junction boundary mismatches the germline segment, possibly from a read error. The chain recombines TRBV6-5 with TRBJ2-5, with D tentatively TRBD1 or TRBD2 (5 bases each). The CDR3 extends over 14 amino acids. Germline V gives CDR1 MNHEY, CDR2 SVGAGI. The CDR3 coding sequence is TGCGCCAGCAGTTACCTAGGGACCACGGAGACCCAGTACTTC. Protein product: CASSYLGTTETQYF.

This chain links TRBV28 with TRBJ1-1; 9 nucleotides match TRBD1. The CDR3 sequence is 13 residues long. The V gene end was trimmed by 8 bases and the J gene end by 4 bases; junction bases not matched to a gene: 5. The germline CDR1 and CDR2 sequences are MDHEN and SYDVKM. DNA of the CDR3: TGTGCCAGCCAACAGGGGGCGCCCACTGAAGCTTTCTTT. This codes for CASQQGAPTEAFF.

This clonotype was counted a few times. The genes are TRBV12-3 or TRBV12-4 and TRBJ1-5; D unresolved. The CDR3 totals 12 residues. V was trimmed by 1 base and J by 10 bases, leaving 8 bases between them. The CDR3 DNA reads TGTGCCAGCAGTTTAGGGCAGGTACCCCAGCATTTT. Translation gives CASSLGQVPQHF.

The rearrangement uses TRBV20-1 and TRBJ1-6; the D gene is possibly TRBD1 (5 bases). The CDR3 loop spans 13 amino acids. Germline lookup yields CDR1 DFQATT and CDR2 SNEGSKA (reference sequence). V was shortened by 2 bases and J by 10 bases, with 12 bases between the two germline ends. CDR3 region: CSARFRVGSPLHF. The CDR3 region has the DNA TGCAGTGCTAGATTCAGGGTAGGGTCACCCCTCCACTTT.

Regarding this clonotype: This may be a read error: a much more frequent sequence differs by one nucleotide. The rearrangement links TRBV28 to TRBJ2-1; D is uncertain. The CDR3 sequence is 11 residues long. CDR1 is MDHEN, CDR2 SYDVKM, per germline. The V end lost 4 bases, the J end lost 12 bases, and 10 bases lay between the germline ends. The CDR3 DNA reads TGTGCCAGCAGTTGCCTTTGGGGGCAGTTCTTC. Its protein product is CASSCLWGQFF.

In this sample, this clonotype turned up a few times. This chain joins TRBV10-3 and TRBJ2-7, with D possibly matching TRBD2 (5 bases). V was shortened by 0 bases and J by 2 bases, with 14 bases between the two germline ends. The CDR3 is 16 amino acids. Germline-derived CDR1 and CDR2 are ENHRY and SYGVKD. The CDR3 spells CAISESVEGRTYEQYF. The CDR3 coding sequence is TGTGCCATCAGTGAGTCGGTCGAGGGTAGAACCTACGAGCAGTACTTC.

This CDR3 is CAISGRTEAFF. The CDR3 DNA reads TGTGCCATCAGTGGACGGACTGAAGCTTTCTTT. This chain joins TRBV10-3 and TRBJ1-1; the D is unclear. Trimming took off 4 bases at V and 5 bases at J, with 5 bases between the two ends. Germline V gene lookup returns CDR1 ENHRY and CDR2 SYGVKD. The CDR3 is 11 amino acids.

This clonotype appeared a few times. The CDR3 sequence is CASSLAEVAGLYQETQYF. In nucleotides, the CDR3 is TGTGCCAGCAGCTTAGCGGAGGTAGCGGGGTTGTACCAAGAGACCCAGTACTTC. This sequence joins TRBV7-2 and TRBJ2-5, with 8 bases aligning to TRBD2. Germline-derived CDR1 and CDR2 are SGHTA and FQGNSA. The CDR3 loop spans 18 amino acids. J gave up 0 bases and V 0 bases, and 9 bases lay outside the gene matches.

Of note for this clonotype: This could be a read error, since a much larger clone is one nucleotide away. The genes are TRBV29-1 and TRBJ2-1, with 7 bases lining up with TRBD2. The germline V gene has CDR1 SQVTM and CDR2 ANQGSEA. The CDR3 is made up of 15 amino acids. DNA for the CDR3: TGCGGCGTCCGTCGGGGAGGGCAATCCGGGAATGAGCAGTTCTTC. This translates into CGVRRGGQSGNEQFF.

The chain employs TRBV4-2 and TRBJ2-7; the D is unclear. V was pared by 2 bases and J by 1 base, with 12 bases between. The germline V gene has CDR1 LGHNA and CDR2 YNFKEQ. This CDR3 region has 15 residues. CDR3 nucleotide sequence: TGTGCCAGCAGCCAAAGCAGTGGGTCTTCCTACGAGCAGTACTTC. Translation gives CASSQSSGSSYEQYF.

The rearrangement joins TRBV12-3 or TRBV12-4 to TRBJ2-2; weak D call: TRBD1 (6 bases). The V end lost 8 bases, the J end lost 6 bases, and 19 bases lay between the germline ends. CDR3 size: 15 residues. The CDR3 sequence is CASLTGSPSPGELFF. The CDR3 coding sequence is TGTGCCAGCCTGACAGGATCCCCCAGCCCCGGGGAGCTGTTTTTT.

This clonotype has only a few counts. The chain has TRBV18 and TRBJ1-2; 9 bases are shared with TRBD1. In germline, CDR1 is KGHSH, CDR2 LQKENI. The ends lost 6 bases at V and 5 bases at J; junction bases unmatched: 10. There are 15 residues in the CDR3. The DNA for the CDR3 is TGTGCCAGCTCTCCCGGGACAGGGCCACAATATGGCTACACCTTC. This translates into CASSPGTGPQYGYTF.

This clonotype came up a few times. This sequence joins TRBV29-1 and TRBJ2-1; D call uncertain. This CDR3 comprises 15 residues. V shed 2 bases and J shed 9 bases, with 20 bases lying between them. The germline V gene has CDR1 SQVTM and CDR2 ANQGSEA. The CDR3 coding sequence is TGCAGCGTTGAAACGGGCAAGCCCTTTACGATTGAGCAGTTCTTC. This codes for CSVETGKPFTIEQFF.

This clonotype was detected only a few times. The CDR3 reads CASSLGSGTGSYNEQFF. CDR3 sequence (DNA): TGTGCCAGCAGCTTGGGGAGTGGGACAGGGTCCTACAATGAGCAGTTCTTC. The chain is built from TRBV5-6 and TRBJ2-1; TRBD1 matches at 9 bases. The ends lost 0 bases at V and 1 base at J; junction bases unmatched: 5. The germline gives CDR1 SGHDT, CDR2 YYEEEE. The CDR3 has 17 amino acids.

The table lists this clonotype with a few counts. V is TRBV10-2 and J is TRBJ2-7, with D perhaps TRBD1 or TRBD2 (5 bases each). The CDR3 runs 16 residues. The V end lost 1 base, the J end lost 2 bases, and 15 bases lay between the germline ends. Germline values: CDR1 WSHSY, CDR2 SAAADI. CDR3 nucleotides: TGCGCCAGCAGTGAGTTCCCTGAGGGGCAGCCCTACGAGCAGTACTTC. This sequence encodes CASSEFPEGQPYEQYF.

This chain connects TRBV3-1 to TRBJ2-4; TRBD2 matches 7 bases. The CDR3 covers 22 residues. Germline lookup yields CDR1 LGHDT and CDR2 YNNKEL (reference sequence). V lost 0 bases to trimming and J lost 0 bases; unmatched junction nucleotides: 20. CDR3 sequence (DNA): TGTGCCAGCAGCCAAGATTTTAGCCGACCGAAACGGGAGGACATAGCCAAAAACATTCAGTACTTC. It translates to CASSQDFSRPKREDIAKNIQYF.

There are many counts of this clonotype. The rearrangement joins TRBV7-2 to TRBJ2-3; unclear D gene. CDR1 and CDR2 from the germline V gene are SGHTA and FQGNSA. The V end lost 7 bases, the J end lost 2 bases, and 13 bases lay between the germline ends. This CDR3 spans 14 amino acids. The CDR3: CASTLAAHTDTQYF. CDR3 nucleotide sequence: TGTGCCAGCACTCTTGCGGCCCACACAGATACGCAGTATTTT.

This chain connects TRBV5-5 to TRBJ1-6; no firm D call. CDR1 SGHKS and CDR2 YYEKEE come from the germline V gene (reference sequence). The CDR3 has 15 amino acids. With 1 base removed from V and 7 bases from J, the gap between germline ends came to 12 bases. CDR3 region: CASSLNDRENSPLHF. The DNA for the CDR3 is TGTGCCAGCAGCTTGAATGACCGGGAAAATTCACCCCTCCACTTT. Using reference TRBV5-5 and TRBJ1-6 for the parts outside the CDR3, the full variable domain is DAGVTQSPTHLIKTRGQQVTLRCSPISGHKSVSWYQQVLGQGPQFIFQYYEKEERGRGNFPDRFSARQFPNYSSELNVNALLLGDSALYLCASSLNDRENSPLHFGNGTRLTVT.

This clonotype has a handful of counts. V gene TRBV30 combines with J gene TRBJ2-7; the D is unclear. The germline V gene has CDR1 GTSNPN and CDR2 SVGIG (reference sequence). The CDR3 is 12 amino acids. V gave up 1 base and J gave up 0 bases, with 4 bases separating them. For the CDR3, the DNA is TGTGCCTGGAGTGCAAACTCCTACGAGCAGTACTTC. It specifies CAWSANSYEQYF.

This chain uses TRBV28 with TRBJ2-6; maybe TRBD2 (6 bases). The CDR3 contains 14 residues. Trimming pared 10 bases from V and 5 bases from J, leaving 15 bases between. Germline CDR1 MDHEN, CDR2 SYDVKM. The CDR3 coding sequence is TGTGCCACCGAAAGAGGGAGGAGGGCCAACGTCCTGACTTTC. Residues: CATERGRRANVLTF.

This clonotype was seen a few times. The rearrangement joins TRBV10-3 to TRBJ2-1, with D perhaps TRBD1 (6 bases). The germline CDR1 and CDR2 sequences are ENHRY and SYGVKD. Trimming stripped 8 bases from V and 5 bases from J, with 16 bases between. The CDR3 has 14 amino acids. CDR3 loop: CAIPTGRDHNEQFF. The CDR3 bases are TGTGCCATCCCGACAGGACGGGATCACAATGAGCAGTTCTTC.

The sample holds a few counts of this clonotype. J is TRBJ2-1 and V is TRBV10-3; TRBD1 agrees at 8 bases. J gave up 5 bases and V 10 bases, and 4 bases lay outside the gene matches. Germline lookup yields CDR1 ENHRY and CDR2 SYGVKD. CDR3 length: 12 amino acids. CDR3 sequence: CATLDRDNEQFF. The CDR3 DNA follows: TGTGCCACCCTGGACAGGGACAATGAGCAGTTCTTC.

V and J are TRBV20-1 and TRBJ2-1; no firm D call. Trimming removed 0 bases at V and 5 bases at J, with 14 bases between. The CDR3 runs to 15 residues. CDR1 and CDR2 from the germline V gene are DFQATT and SNEGSKA (reference sequence). This chain's CDR3 is CSARDYRGLNNEQFF. CDR3 bases: TGCAGTGCTAGAGATTATCGTGGCTTAAACAATGAGCAGTTCTTC.

This clonotype was recorded a few times. An end of the junction differs from the germline gene, which may be a read error. The J gene is TRBJ1-1, the V gene TRBV15; D may be TRBD1 (6 bases). This CDR3 has 15 amino acids. Germline V gene data show CDR1 as LNHNV and CDR2 as YYDKDF (reference sequence). The CDR3 nucleotides are TGTGTCACCAGCAGAGATCGGGGACACGGTGTTGAAGCTTTCTTT. It translates to CVTSRDRGHGVEAFF.

The rearrangement links TRBV9 to TRBJ1-1; 7 bases align to TRBD1. The junction had 3 bases not matched to a gene; V was cut back by 3 bases and J by 7 bases. Germline V lookup: CDR1 SGDLS, CDR2 YYNGEE. The CDR3 loop spans 12 amino acids. The CDR3 reads CASSAQGNEAFF. The DNA of the CDR3 is TGTGCCAGCAGCGCACAGGGGAATGAAGCTTTCTTT.